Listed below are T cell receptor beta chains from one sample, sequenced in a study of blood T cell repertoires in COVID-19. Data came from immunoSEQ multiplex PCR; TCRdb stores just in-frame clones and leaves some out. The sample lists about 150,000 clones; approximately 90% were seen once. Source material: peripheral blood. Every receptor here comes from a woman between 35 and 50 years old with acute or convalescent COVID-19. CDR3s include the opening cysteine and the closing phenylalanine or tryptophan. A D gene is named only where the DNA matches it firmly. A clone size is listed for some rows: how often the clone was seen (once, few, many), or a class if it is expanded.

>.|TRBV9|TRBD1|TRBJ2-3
TGTGCCAGCAGCGTAGCAGGGGGATACACAGATACGCAGTATTTT
CASSVAGGYTDTQYF
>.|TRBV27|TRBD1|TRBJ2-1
TGTGCCAGCAGGGACAGGGCTGACAATGAGCAGTTCTTC
CASRDRADNEQFF
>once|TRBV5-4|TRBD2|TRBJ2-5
TGTGCCAGCAGCTTGGCCGATCGGGGAGGGCCGGTAGAGACCCAGTACTTC
CASSLADRGGPVETQYF
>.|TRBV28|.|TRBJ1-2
TGTGCCAGCAGTCCATCAGTAGCCTTTGGCTACACCTTC
CASSPSVAFGYTF
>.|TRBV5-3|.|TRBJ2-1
TGTGCCAGAAGCTTGAGGGGTCGGGTCAAGTGCAATGAGCAGTTCTTC
CARSLRGRVKCNEQFF
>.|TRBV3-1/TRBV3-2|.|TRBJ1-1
TGTGCCAGCAGCCAAGGGGAGAGAATGAACACTGAAGCTTTCTTT
CASSQGERMNTEAFF
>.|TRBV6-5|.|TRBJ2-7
TGTGCCAGCAGTTACCTAGGCCTAGCCTACGAGCAGTACTTC
CASSYLGLAYEQYF
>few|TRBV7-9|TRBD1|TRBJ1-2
TGTGCCAGCAGCTTAGGGGGACAGGAATTCTATGGCTACACCTTC
CASSLGGQEFYGYTF
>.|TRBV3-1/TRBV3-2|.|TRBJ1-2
TGTGCCAGCAGCCGCCCGGGGGTTTATGGCTACACCTTC
CASSRPGVYGYTF
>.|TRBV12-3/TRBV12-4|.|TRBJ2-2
TGTGCCAGCAGCATGAACACCGGGGAGCTGTTTTTT
CASSMNTGELFF